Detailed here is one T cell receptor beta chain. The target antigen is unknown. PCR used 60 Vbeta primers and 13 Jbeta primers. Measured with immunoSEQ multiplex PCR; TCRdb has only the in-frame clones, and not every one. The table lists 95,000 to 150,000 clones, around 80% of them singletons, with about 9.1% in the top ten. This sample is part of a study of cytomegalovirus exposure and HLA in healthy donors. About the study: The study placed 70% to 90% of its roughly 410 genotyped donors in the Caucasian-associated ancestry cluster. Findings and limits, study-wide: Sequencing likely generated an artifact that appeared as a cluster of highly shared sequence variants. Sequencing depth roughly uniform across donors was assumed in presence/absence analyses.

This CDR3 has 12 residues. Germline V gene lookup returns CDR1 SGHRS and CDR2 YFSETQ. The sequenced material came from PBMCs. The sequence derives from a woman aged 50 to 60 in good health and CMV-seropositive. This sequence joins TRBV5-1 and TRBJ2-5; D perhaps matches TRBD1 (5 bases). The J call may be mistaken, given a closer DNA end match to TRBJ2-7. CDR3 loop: CASSSDRYEQYF. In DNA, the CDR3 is TGCGCCAGCAGCTCTGACAGATACGAGCAGTACTTC.